Listed below are T cell receptor beta chains from one sample, sequenced in a study of chemoradiotherapy in HPV16-positive cancers. Measured with immunoSEQ multiplex PCR; TCRdb has only the in-frame clones, and not every one. Of tens of thousands of clones detected, around 84% appear once; the ten largest clones hold 5% to 6.5%. Sequenced material: blood, taken from a patient who underwent chemoradiotherapy. The origin of the receptors is a human donor with HPV-associated anogenital cancer. Both conserved end residues are part of each CDR3. A D gene is named only where the DNA matches it firmly. Size values are once, few and many counts, or a class for expanded clones, and some rows have none.

V	D	J	size	DNA	CDR3
TRBV19	.	TRBJ1-2	.	TGTGCCAGTAGTATAGTGGCAGGATCCTATGGCTACACCTTC	CASSIVAGSYGYTF
TRBV27	.	TRBJ1-2	.	TGTGCCAGCAGTTCTTTGGGCTATGGCTACACCTTC	CASSSLGYGYTF
TRBV7-6	.	TRBJ1-4	.	TGTGCCAGCAGCTTTGGGGCAGGGCGGTATGCGACTAATGAAAAACTGTTTTTT	CASSFGAGRYATNEKLFF
TRBV18	TRBD1	TRBJ1-4	.	TGTGCCAGCTCACCGGCAGGGGGGAATGAAAAACTGTTTTTT	CASSPAGGNEKLFF
TRBV6-1	.	TRBJ2-5	few	TGTGCCAGCAGCGCCAACCAAGAGACCCAGTACTTC	CASSANQETQYF
TRBV30	TRBD2	TRBJ2-3	.	TGTGCCTGGAGTATCTGGCGGGGGGGCACAGATACGCAGTATTTT	CAWSIWRGGTDTQYF
TRBV19	TRBD1	TRBJ1-6	.	TGTGCCAGTAGTCCGACAGGGGGTTTGGATAATTCACCCCTCCACTTT	CASSPTGGLDNSPLHF
TRBV5-1	TRBD2	TRBJ2-5	.	TGCGCCAGCAGTCGGTATAGCGGGGGGTACCAAGAGACCCAGTACTTC	CASSRYSGGYQETQYF
TRBV10-3	.	TRBJ1-2	.	TGTGCCATCAGTACTACCAAGGGAGAGGGTTTTGGGTATGGCTACACCTTC	CAISTTKGEGFGYGYTF
TRBV7-2	TRBD1	TRBJ2-2	.	TGTGCCAGCAGCCCCCGACAGGGGAGGTACACCGGGGAGCTGTTTTTT	CASSPRQGRYTGELFF
TRBV7-9	.	TRBJ1-1	.	TGTGCCAGCAGCTTAAGGGGGGACACTGAAGCTTTCTTT	CASSLRGDTEAFF
TRBV6-1	TRBD1	TRBJ1-1	.	TGTGCCAGCAGAGAACTTACAGGGGGTGCTGAAGCTTTCTTT	CASRELTGGAEAFF
TRBV5-4	TRBD1	TRBJ1-6	.	TGTGCCAGCAGCTCAGCCTTGCAGGGGGCGGGATATTCACCCCTCCACTTT	CASSSALQGAGYSPLHF
TRBV2	TRBD1	TRBJ1-2	.	TGTGCCAGCAGGGGTGGGACAGGGGGCTTTGGCTACACCTTC	CASRGGTGGFGYTF
TRBV6-1	.	TRBJ1-1	.	TGTGCCAGCAGTGGAGGGAGGGGCACTGAAGCTTTCTTT	CASSGGRGTEAFF
TRBV6-5	TRBD2	TRBJ2-2	.	TGTGCCAGCGGGGGGGGACCCGGGGAGCTGTTTTTT	CASGGGPGELFF
TRBV12-2	.	TRBJ1-6	.	TGTGCAAGTCGCTTAGCCCCCTGGCAGGCCGTTAATTCACCCCTCCACTTT	CASRLAPWQAVNSPLHF
TRBV19	TRBD1	TRBJ2-7	.	TGTGCCAGTAGTTCCGGGACAGCAACCTACGAGCAGTACTTC	CASSSGTATYEQYF
TRBV2	TRBD2	TRBJ2-3	.	TGTGCCAGCAGCGCTAGGACTAGCGGTACAGATACGCAGTATTTT	CASSARTSGTDTQYF
TRBV5-1	.	TRBJ2-1	.	TGCGCCAGCAGCCTCAACAATGAGCAGTTCTTC	CASSLNNEQFF
TRBV5-4	.	TRBJ2-6	once	TGTGCCAGCAGCTTGATTGGGGAGGCCAACGTCCTGACTTTC	CASSLIGEANVLTF
TRBV10-3	TRBD2	TRBJ2-3	once	TGTGCCATCAAGGGCGGGGGGGCCGGAGCAGATACGCAGTATTTT	CAIKGGGAGADTQYF
TRBV6-1	.	TRBJ1-5	few	TGTGCCAGCAGTGAAGATTGGGATAGCAATCAGCCCCAGCATTTT	CASSEDWDSNQPQHF
TRBV7-8	.	TRBJ1-1	.	TGTGCCAGCAGCTCCTTAATCGGTCGGACTGAAGCTTTCTTT	CASSSLIGRTEAFF
TRBV5-4	TRBD1	TRBJ2-2	.	TGTGCCAGCAGCTTCACTCAGGGGGCAGCGAACACCGGGGAGCTGTTTTTT	CASSFTQGAANTGELFF
TRBV20-1	.	TRBJ1-2	.	TGCAGTGGGGAAGAAAAGGGCGGCTACACCTTC	CSGEEKGGYTF
TRBV18	.	TRBJ2-5	.	TGTGCCAGCTCACCGAGGGGCCAAGAGACCCAGTACTTC	CASSPRGQETQYF
TRBV5-5	.	TRBJ2-2	.	TGTGCCAGCGAAGCCGCATTGACCTGGGGGGAGCTGTTTTTT	CASEAALTWGELFF
TRBV14	TRBD1	TRBJ1-2	.	TGTGCCAGCAGCCGGGCAGGGGGTAACTATGGCTACACCTTC	CASSRAGGNYGYTF
TRBV30	.	TRBJ1-4	.	TGTGCCTGGAGTCAACCCCTAGGTGAAAAACTGTTTTTT	CAWSQPLGEKLFF
TRBV5-4	TRBD2	TRBJ2-5	.	TGTGCCAGCAGCTCACTAGCGGGGGGGAGCCAAGAGACCCAGTACTTC	CASSSLAGGSQETQYF
TRBV6-1	.	TRBJ1-2	.	TGTGCCAGCAGTGAAGGGGGCTACCCCTCCTATGGCTACACCTTC	CASSEGGYPSYGYTF
TRBV10-1	.	TRBJ2-7	few	TGCGCCAGTAGTATAAGGGTGGGACAGTACTTC	CASSIRVGQYF
TRBV9	TRBD2	TRBJ2-1	.	TGTGCCAGCAGCTACGGGGGGGAGCAGTTCTTC	CASSYGGEQFF
TRBV6-5	.	TRBJ1-5	.	TGTGCCAGCAGGAAGAATAGCAATCAGCCCCAGCATTTT	CASRKNSNQPQHF
TRBV5-8	.	TRBJ1-5	.	TGTGCCAGCAGCCCCCGAGGGGGGGATCGTCATCAGCCCCAGCATTTT	CASSPRGGDRHQPQHF
TRBV19	TRBD1	TRBJ2-2	once	TGTGCCAGTAGGTGGACAGGGGACACCGGGGAGCTGTTTTTT	CASRWTGDTGELFF
TRBV7-2	TRBD2	TRBJ2-1	few	TGTGCCAGCAGCTTACTAGCGGGGGGTGGGAATGAGCAGTTCTTC	CASSLLAGGGNEQFF
TRBV7-6	.	TRBJ2-7	.	TGTGCCAGCAGCCCTCCGGGACGCTCCTACGAGCAGTACTTC	CASSPPGRSYEQYF
TRBV5-1	TRBD1	TRBJ2-2	.	TGCGCCAGCAGCTTGGTGACAGGGCCGAACACCGGGGAGCTGTTTTTT	CASSLVTGPNTGELFF
TRBV27	.	TRBJ2-7	.	TGTGCCAGCAGTTTTGGAGGCGGCTCCTACGAGCAGTACTTC	CASSFGGGSYEQYF
TRBV19	.	TRBJ2-5	.	TGTGCCAGTAGTATGGAGTCAGGGAGCCAAGAGACCCAGTACTTC	CASSMESGSQETQYF
TRBV7-2	TRBD2	TRBJ2-1	.	TGTGCCAGCAGCTTATGGGAGGGCCTCTACAATGAGCAGTTCTTC	CASSLWEGLYNEQFF
TRBV7-3	.	TRBJ1-6	.	TGTGCCAGCGGAAGCTCCTATGATTCACCCCTCCACTTT	CASGSSYDSPLHF
TRBV21-1	.	TRBJ1-2	.	TGTGCCAGCAGCAAAGCTCTACGGTCCTATGGCTACACCTTC	CASSKALRSYGYTF
TRBV5-4	TRBD1	TRBJ2-5	.	TGTGCCAGCAGCCAACAGGGGAAAGAGACCCAGTACTTC	CASSQQGKETQYF
TRBV5-1	TRBD1	TRBJ1-1	.	TGCGCCAGCAGCTCAGGGACAGGGGGTGGTCCGGGGAACACTGAAGCTTTCTTT	CASSSGTGGGPGNTEAFF
TRBV7-3	TRBD2	TRBJ2-1	.	TGTGCCAGCAGCCCACTAGCGGGGGGGCATTTAGATGAGCAGTTCTTC	CASSPLAGGHLDEQFF
TRBV10-2	TRBD2	TRBJ2-7	.	TGCGCCAGCAGATGGGCGGGGGGGACCTACGAGCAGTACTTC	CASRWAGGTYEQYF
TRBV6-6	TRBD2	TRBJ2-3	.	TGTGCCAGCAGTTACAAACGGGAGGGCCCCACAGGTACGCAGTATTTT	CASSYKREGPTGTQYF
TRBV2	.	TRBJ2-2	.	TGTGCCAGCAGTGACTCACAGCTCACCGGGGAGCTGTTTTTT	CASSDSQLTGELFF
TRBV2	TRBD1	TRBJ1-2	.	TGTGCCAGCAGTGGATGGGACAGGGAAAGGGGAAACTATGGCTACACCTTC	CASSGWDRERGNYGYTF
TRBV29-1	.	TRBJ1-2	once	TGCAGCGCTCGTGCGATGGTCTATGGCTACACCTTC	CSARAMVYGYTF
TRBV5-4	TRBD2	TRBJ2-3	.	TGTGCCAGCATGCGGGGGAGCACAGATACGCAGTATTTT	CASMRGSTDTQYF
TRBV6-5	TRBD1	TRBJ1-5	few	TGTGCCAGCAGAGGACAGGGGGCCAGTCAGCCCCAGCATTTT	CASRGQGASQPQHF